The T cell receptor (beta chain) described here comes from a study of OX40 agonist ivuxolimab in advanced cancers. Study summary: The study enrolled dose-escalation patients with hepatocellular carcinoma, melanoma, renal cell or head and neck cancer. Partial responses were achieved by three patients, of whom one had hepatocellular carcinoma and two had cutaneous melanoma.

Here immunoSEQ multiplex PCR was the method, and the copy in TCRdb shows in-frame clones only, minus some. The sample lists 80,000 or so clones; around 85% were seen once. The study's findings and limits: No antigen was identified for the clonally expanded peripheral T cells. Certain nonresponding patients likewise had low normalized T-cell clonal expansion.

As concerns this clone: Antigen specificity is unknown.

In germline, CDR1 is SGHVS, CDR2 FNYEAQ. V lost 5 bases and J lost 6, with 12 bases in between. CDR3 length equals 13 residues. The material was CD4+ or CD8+ T cells sorted from blood, obtained in a trial of the OX40 agonist ivuxolimab. The clonotype originates from an adult with an advanced solid tumor such as melanoma, head and neck, liver or kidney cancer. The gene calls are TRBV7-6 and TRBJ2-3; no firm D call. The CDR3 spells CASSPFNRDTQYF. The CDR3 DNA reads TGTGCCAGCAGCCCCTTTAATAGGGATACGCAGTATTTT.